The 6 T cell receptor beta chains reported below all come from one sample, sequenced in a study of immune evolution from preneoplasia to lung adenocarcinoma. Using immunoSEQ multiplex PCR, the repertoire was profiled, and TCRdb retains in-frame clones only, with some absent. The data hold about 5,200 clones, with about 80% observed a single time. The sample consisted of FFPE normal lung tissue adjacent to the tumor. Every receptor here comes from a person aged 60 to 70 with lung adenocarcinoma.

As DNA, the CDR3 is TGTGCCAGCTCACCAATGACCGGGAGAGGGAACACCGGGGAGCTGTTTTTT. Residues: CASSPMTGRGNTGELFF. V gene TRBV18 combines with J gene TRBJ2-2; a possible D gene is TRBD2 (6 bases). Trimming shortened V by 2 bases and J by 1 base, and 14 bases separated the two germline ends. Germline V gene data show CDR1 as KGHSH and CDR2 as LQKENI. The CDR3 length is 17 residues.

The CDR3 loop reads CSGSWGGASVSYTF. DNA for the CDR3: TGCAGCGGGTCATGGGGGGGCGCCTCCGTGAGCTACACCTTC. The rearrangement joins TRBV29-1 to TRBJ1-2, with D possibly being TRBD1 (6 bases). This CDR3 comprises 14 residues. V gave up 7 bases and J gave up 9 bases, with 24 bases separating them. The germline gives CDR1 SQVTM, CDR2 ANQGSEA.

The chain employs TRBV25-1 and TRBJ1-1; D not resolved. CDR3 length: 14 amino acids. V gave up 5 bases and J gave up 1 base, with 11 bases separating them. Germline V gene sequence: CDR1 MGHDK, CDR2 SYGVNS. CDR3 region: CASSSYVGNTEAFF. CDR3 DNA sequence: TGTGCCAGCAGTTCTTACGTGGGGAACACTGAAGCTTTCTTT. The variable domain in full, with the rest retrieved from reference TRBV25-1 and TRBJ1-1, is EADIYQTPRYLVIGTGKKITLECSQTMGHDKMYWYQQDPGMELHLIHYSYGVNSTEKGDLSSESTVSRIRTEHFPLTLESARPSHTSQYLCASSSYVGNTEAFFGQGTRLTVV.

The V call is TRBV28, the J call TRBJ1-3; no definite D call. Looked up from germline, CDR1 is MDHEN and CDR2 is SYDVKM. The V and J ends lost 6 bases and 2 bases respectively, with 2 bases between them. CDR3 size: 11 residues. The CDR3 region is CASSTGNTIYF. CDR3 DNA sequence: TGTGCCAGCAGCACTGGAAACACCATATATTTT.

The V call is TRBV11-3, the J call TRBJ2-2; no firm D call. This CDR3 spans 12 amino acids. Germline V gene data show CDR1 as SGHNT and CDR2 as YENEEA. V lost 0 bases to trimming and J lost 6 bases, with 2 bases between them. Written as DNA, the CDR3 is TGTGCCAGCAGCTTAGAGTCCGGGGAGCTGTTTTTT. Encoded protein: CASSLESGELFF.

In its sample, this clone ranks as hyperexpanded (1% or more). The rearrangement joins TRBV15 to TRBJ1-5; 7 nucleotides align to TRBD1. V was clipped by 5 bases and J by 3 bases; unmatched bases: 4. From germline, CDR1 is LNHNV and CDR2 YYDKDF (reference sequence). This CDR3 region has 14 residues. This chain's CDR3 is CATSLTGTNQPQHF. For the CDR3, the DNA is TGTGCCACCAGCTTGACAGGGACCAATCAGCCCCAGCATTTT. Full variable domain (rest looked up from reference TRBV15 and TRBJ1-5): DAMVIQNPRYQVTQFGKPVTLSCSQTLNHNVMYWYQQKSSQAPKLLFHYYDKDFNNEADTPDNFQSRRPNTSFCFLDIRSPGLGDTAMYLCATSLTGTNQPQHFGDGTRLSIL.